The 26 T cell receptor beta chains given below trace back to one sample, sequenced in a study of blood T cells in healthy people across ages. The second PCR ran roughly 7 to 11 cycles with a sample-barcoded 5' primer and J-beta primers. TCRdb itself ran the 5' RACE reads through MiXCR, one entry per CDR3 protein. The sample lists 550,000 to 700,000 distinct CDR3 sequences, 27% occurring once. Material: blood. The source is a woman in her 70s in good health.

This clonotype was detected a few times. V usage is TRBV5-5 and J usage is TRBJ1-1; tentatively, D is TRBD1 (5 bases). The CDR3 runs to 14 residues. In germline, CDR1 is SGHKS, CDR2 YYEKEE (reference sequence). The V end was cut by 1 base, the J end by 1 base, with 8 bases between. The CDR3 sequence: CASSLWRGNTEAFF. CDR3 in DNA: TGTGCCAGCAGCTTGTGGAGGGGGAACACTGAAGCTTTCTTT.

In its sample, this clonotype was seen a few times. The CDR3 coding sequence is TGCAGTGCTTTACGGGACAGGAACACTGAAGCTTTCTTT. Translating gives CSALRDRNTEAFF. This chain links TRBV20-1 with TRBJ1-1; 7 bases line up with TRBD1. The CDR3 totals 13 residues. V lost 5 bases and J lost 1; bases outside the gene matches: 4. Looked up from germline, CDR1 is DFQATT and CDR2 is SNEGSKA (reference sequence).

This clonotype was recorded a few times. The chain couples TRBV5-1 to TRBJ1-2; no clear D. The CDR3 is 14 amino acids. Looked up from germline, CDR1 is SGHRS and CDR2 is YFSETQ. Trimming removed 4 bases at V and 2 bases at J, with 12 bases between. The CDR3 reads CASSPSPGNYGYTF. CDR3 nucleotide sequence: TGCGCCAGCAGCCCCTCTCCCGGGAACTATGGCTACACCTTC.

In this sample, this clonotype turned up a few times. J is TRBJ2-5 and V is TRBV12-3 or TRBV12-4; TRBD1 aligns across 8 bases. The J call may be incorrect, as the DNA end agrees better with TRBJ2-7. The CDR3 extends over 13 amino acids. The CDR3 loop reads CADAVQGANEQYF. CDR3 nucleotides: TGTGCCGATGCGGTGCAGGGGGCAAACGAGCAGTACTTC.

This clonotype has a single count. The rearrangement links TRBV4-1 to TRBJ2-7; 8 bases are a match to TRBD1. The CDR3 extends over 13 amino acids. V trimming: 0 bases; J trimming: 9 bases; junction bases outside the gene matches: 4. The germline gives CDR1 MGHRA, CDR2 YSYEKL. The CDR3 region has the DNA TGCGCCAGCAGCCAAGATAAGGGGACAGGGCAGTACTTC. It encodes CASSQDKGTGQYF.

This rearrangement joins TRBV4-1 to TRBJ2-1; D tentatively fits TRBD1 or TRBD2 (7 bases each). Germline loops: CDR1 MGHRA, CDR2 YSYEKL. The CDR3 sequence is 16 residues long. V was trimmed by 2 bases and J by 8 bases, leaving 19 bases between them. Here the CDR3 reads CASSQSPSGGGHEQFF. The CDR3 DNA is TGCGCCAGCAGCCAAAGCCCCTCAGGGGGGGGGCATGAGCAGTTCTTC.

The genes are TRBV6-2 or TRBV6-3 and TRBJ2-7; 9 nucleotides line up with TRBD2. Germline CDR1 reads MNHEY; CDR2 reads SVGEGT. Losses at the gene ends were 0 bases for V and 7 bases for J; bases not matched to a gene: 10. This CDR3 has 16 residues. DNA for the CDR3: TGTGCCAGCAGTTACTCGATTGGACTAGCGAAGGAAGAGCAGTACTTC. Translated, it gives CASSYSIGLAKEEQYF.

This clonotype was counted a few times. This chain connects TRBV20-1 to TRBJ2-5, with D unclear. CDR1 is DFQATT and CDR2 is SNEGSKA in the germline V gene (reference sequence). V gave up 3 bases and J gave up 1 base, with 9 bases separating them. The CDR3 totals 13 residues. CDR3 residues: CSASEGSQETQYF. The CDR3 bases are TGCAGTGCTAGCGAAGGGTCCCAAGAGACCCAGTACTTC.

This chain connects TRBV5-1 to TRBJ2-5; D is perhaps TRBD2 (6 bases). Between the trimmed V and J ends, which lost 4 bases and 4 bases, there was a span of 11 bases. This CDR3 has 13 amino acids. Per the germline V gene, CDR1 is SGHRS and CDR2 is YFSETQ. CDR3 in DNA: TGCGCCAGCAGCGGGGGGATGGGAGAGACCCAGTACTTC. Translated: CASSGGMGETQYF. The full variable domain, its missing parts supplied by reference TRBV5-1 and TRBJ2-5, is KAGVTQTPRYLIKTRGQQVTLSCSPISGHRSVSWYQQTPGQGLQFLFEYFSETQRNKGNFPGRFSGRQFSNSRSEMNVSTLELGDSALYLCASSGGMGETQYFGPGTRLLVL.

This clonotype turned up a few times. The CDR3 DNA sequence: TGTGCCAGCAGCCTCCGGGACGTTGTCCAAGGCTACACCTTC. This gives the protein CASSLRDVVQGYTF. J is TRBJ1-2 and V is TRBV3-1; tentatively, D is TRBD1 (5 bases). Trimming took 4 bases from V and 8 from J, leaving 17 bases between them. This CDR3 contains 14 residues. Germline assignment: CDR1 LGHDT and CDR2 YNNKEL (reference sequence). Based on the CDR3 plus reference TRBV3-1 and TRBJ1-2, the full variable domain is DTAVSQTPKYLVTQMGNDKSIKCEQNLGHDTMYWYKQDSKKFLKIMFSYNNKELIINETVPNRFSPKSPDKAHLNLHINSLELGDSAVYFCASSLRDVVQGYTFGSGTRLTVV.

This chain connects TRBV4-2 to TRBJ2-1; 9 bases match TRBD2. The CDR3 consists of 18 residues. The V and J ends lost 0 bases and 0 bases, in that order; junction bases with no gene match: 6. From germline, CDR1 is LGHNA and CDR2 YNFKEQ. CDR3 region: CASSQDPPTSGSYNEQFF. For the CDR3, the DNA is TGTGCCAGCAGCCAAGATCCTCCGACTAGCGGCTCCTACAATGAGCAGTTCTTC.

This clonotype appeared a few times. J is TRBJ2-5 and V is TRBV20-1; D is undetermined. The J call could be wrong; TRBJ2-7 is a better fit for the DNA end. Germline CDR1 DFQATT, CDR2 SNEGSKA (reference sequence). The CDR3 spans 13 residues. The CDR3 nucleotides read TGCAGTGCTAGTGAGAGTAGCTCCTACGAGCAGTACTTC. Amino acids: CSASESSSYEQYF.

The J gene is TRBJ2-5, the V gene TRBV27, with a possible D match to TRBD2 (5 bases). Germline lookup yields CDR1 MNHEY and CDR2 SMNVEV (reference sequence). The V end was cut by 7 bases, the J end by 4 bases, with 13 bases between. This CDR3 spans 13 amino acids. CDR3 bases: TGTGCCAGCACCGGGCTAGCTTCAGAGACCCAGTACTTC. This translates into CASTGLASETQYF.

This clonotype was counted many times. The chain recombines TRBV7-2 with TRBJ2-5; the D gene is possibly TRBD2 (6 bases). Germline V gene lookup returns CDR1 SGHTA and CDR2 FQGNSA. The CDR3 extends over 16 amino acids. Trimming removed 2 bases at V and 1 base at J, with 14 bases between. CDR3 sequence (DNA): TGTGCCAGCAGCTTACAGGCGGGGCTCCTCCAAGAGACCCAGTACTTC. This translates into CASSLQAGLLQETQYF.

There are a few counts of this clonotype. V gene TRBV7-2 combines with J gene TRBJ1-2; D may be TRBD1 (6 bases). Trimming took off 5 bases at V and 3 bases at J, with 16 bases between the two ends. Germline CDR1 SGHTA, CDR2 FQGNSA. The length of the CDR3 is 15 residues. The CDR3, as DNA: TGTGCCAGCAGCCAAGCGAGGGGGTTGGACTATGGCTACACCTTC. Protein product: CASSQARGLDYGYTF.

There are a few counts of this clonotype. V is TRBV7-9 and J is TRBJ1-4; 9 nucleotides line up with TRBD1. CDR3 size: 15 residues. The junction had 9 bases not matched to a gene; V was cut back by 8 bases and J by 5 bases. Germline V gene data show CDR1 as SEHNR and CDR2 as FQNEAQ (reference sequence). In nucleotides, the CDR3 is TGTGCCAGCGCCTCGTCCGGGACAGGGAATGAAAAACTGTTTTTT. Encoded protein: CASASSGTGNEKLFF. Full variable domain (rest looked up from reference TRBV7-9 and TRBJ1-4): DTGVSQNPRHKITKRGQNVTFRCDPISEHNRLYWYRQTLGQGPEFLTYFQNEAQLEKSRLLSDRFSAERPKGSFSTLEIQRTEQGDSAMYLCASASSGTGNEKLFFGSGTQLSVL.

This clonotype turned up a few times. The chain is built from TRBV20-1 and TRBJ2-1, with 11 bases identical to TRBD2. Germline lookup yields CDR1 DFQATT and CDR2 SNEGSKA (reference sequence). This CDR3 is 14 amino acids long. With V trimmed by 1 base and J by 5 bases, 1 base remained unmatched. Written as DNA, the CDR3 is TGCAGTGCTAGAGGACTAGCGGGGAACAATGAGCAGTTCTTC. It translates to CSARGLAGNNEQFF.

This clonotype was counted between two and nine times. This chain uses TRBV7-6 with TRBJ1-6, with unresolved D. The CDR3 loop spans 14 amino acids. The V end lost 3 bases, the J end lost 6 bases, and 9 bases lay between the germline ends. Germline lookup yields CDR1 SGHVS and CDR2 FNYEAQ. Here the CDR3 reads CASSLSGPNSPLHF. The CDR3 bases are TGTGCCAGCAGCTTGTCCGGCCCTAATTCACCCCTCCACTTT.

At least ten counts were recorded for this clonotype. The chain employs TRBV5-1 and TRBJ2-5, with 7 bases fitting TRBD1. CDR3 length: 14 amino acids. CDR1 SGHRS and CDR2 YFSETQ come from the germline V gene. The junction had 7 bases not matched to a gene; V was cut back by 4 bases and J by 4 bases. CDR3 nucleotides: TGCGCCAGCAGCCCCGACAGGGTGAGAGAGACCCAGTACTTC. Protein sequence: CASSPDRVRETQYF. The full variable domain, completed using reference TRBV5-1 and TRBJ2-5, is KAGVTQTPRYLIKTRGQQVTLSCSPISGHRSVSWYQQTPGQGLQFLFEYFSETQRNKGNFPGRFSGRQFSNSRSEMNVSTLELGDSALYLCASSPDRVRETQYFGPGTRLLVL.

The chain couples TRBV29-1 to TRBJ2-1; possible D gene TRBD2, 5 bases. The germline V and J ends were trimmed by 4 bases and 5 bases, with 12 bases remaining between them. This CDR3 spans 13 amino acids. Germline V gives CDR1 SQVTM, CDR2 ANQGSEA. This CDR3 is CSVGRRLNNEQFF. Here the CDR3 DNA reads TGCAGCGTTGGGAGGCGGTTAAACAATGAGCAGTTCTTC.

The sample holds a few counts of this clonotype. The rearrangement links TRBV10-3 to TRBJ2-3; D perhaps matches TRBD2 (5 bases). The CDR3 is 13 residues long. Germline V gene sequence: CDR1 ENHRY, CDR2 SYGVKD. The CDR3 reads CAARGGGTDTQYF. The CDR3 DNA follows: TGTGCGGCGAGAGGAGGCGGCACAGATACGCAGTATTTT.

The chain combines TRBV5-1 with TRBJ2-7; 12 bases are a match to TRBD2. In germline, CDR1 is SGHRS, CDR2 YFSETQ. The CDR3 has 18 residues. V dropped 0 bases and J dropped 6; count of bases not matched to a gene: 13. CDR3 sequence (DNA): TGCGCCAGCAGCTTGGTGGCTAGCGGGGGGGCCGGTTCCCGCGAGCAGTACTTC. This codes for CASSLVASGGAGSREQYF.

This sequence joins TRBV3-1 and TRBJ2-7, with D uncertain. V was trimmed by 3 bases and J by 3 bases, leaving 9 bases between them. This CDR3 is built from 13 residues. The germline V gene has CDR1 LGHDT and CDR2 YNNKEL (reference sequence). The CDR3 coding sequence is TGTGCCAGCAGCCACCGGGCAGGCTACGAGCAGTACTTC. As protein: CASSHRAGYEQYF.

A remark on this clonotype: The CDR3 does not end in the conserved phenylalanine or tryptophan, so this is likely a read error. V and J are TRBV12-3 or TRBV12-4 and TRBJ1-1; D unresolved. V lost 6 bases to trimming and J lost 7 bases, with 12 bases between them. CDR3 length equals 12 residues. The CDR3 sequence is CASRSNPFEAFL. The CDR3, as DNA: TGTGCCAGCAGGTCTAATCCCTTTGAAGCTTTCCTT.

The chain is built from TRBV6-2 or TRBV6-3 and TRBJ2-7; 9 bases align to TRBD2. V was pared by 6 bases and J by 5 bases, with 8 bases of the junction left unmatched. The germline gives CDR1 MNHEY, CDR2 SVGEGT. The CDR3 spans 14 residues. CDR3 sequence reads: CASRLSGGADEQYF. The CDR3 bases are TGTGCCAGCAGGCTTAGCGGGGGAGCTGACGAGCAGTACTTC.

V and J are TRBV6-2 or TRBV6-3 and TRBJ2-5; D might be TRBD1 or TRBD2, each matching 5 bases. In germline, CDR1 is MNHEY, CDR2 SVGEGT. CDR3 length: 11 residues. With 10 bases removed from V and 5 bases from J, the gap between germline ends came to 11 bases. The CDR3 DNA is TGTGCCATCAGATGGGGGGAGACCCAGTACTTC. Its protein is CAIRWGETQYF.